This T cell receptor (beta chain) was documented in a study of cytomegalovirus exposure and HLA in healthy donors. The primer mix had 60 Vbeta and 13 Jbeta primers. The assay was immunoSEQ multiplex PCR, and TCRdb's table has in-frame clones only and misses some. This sample has over 150,000 clones; 80% occur once, and the top ten carry over 10%. The CDR3 is 14 residues long. Germline loops: CDR1 MNHEY, CDR2 SMNVEV (reference sequence). Trimming removed 5 bases from V and 3 bases from J, with 13 bases in between. The chain links TRBV27 to TRBJ1-2; D uncertain. The sample consisted of PBMCs. The sequence was obtained from a man younger than 45 in good health and CMV-seropositive. The CDR3 region has the DNA TGTGCCAGCAGTCCCCTAGGTGAAGACTATGGCTACACCTTC. It encodes CASSPLGEDYGYTF.